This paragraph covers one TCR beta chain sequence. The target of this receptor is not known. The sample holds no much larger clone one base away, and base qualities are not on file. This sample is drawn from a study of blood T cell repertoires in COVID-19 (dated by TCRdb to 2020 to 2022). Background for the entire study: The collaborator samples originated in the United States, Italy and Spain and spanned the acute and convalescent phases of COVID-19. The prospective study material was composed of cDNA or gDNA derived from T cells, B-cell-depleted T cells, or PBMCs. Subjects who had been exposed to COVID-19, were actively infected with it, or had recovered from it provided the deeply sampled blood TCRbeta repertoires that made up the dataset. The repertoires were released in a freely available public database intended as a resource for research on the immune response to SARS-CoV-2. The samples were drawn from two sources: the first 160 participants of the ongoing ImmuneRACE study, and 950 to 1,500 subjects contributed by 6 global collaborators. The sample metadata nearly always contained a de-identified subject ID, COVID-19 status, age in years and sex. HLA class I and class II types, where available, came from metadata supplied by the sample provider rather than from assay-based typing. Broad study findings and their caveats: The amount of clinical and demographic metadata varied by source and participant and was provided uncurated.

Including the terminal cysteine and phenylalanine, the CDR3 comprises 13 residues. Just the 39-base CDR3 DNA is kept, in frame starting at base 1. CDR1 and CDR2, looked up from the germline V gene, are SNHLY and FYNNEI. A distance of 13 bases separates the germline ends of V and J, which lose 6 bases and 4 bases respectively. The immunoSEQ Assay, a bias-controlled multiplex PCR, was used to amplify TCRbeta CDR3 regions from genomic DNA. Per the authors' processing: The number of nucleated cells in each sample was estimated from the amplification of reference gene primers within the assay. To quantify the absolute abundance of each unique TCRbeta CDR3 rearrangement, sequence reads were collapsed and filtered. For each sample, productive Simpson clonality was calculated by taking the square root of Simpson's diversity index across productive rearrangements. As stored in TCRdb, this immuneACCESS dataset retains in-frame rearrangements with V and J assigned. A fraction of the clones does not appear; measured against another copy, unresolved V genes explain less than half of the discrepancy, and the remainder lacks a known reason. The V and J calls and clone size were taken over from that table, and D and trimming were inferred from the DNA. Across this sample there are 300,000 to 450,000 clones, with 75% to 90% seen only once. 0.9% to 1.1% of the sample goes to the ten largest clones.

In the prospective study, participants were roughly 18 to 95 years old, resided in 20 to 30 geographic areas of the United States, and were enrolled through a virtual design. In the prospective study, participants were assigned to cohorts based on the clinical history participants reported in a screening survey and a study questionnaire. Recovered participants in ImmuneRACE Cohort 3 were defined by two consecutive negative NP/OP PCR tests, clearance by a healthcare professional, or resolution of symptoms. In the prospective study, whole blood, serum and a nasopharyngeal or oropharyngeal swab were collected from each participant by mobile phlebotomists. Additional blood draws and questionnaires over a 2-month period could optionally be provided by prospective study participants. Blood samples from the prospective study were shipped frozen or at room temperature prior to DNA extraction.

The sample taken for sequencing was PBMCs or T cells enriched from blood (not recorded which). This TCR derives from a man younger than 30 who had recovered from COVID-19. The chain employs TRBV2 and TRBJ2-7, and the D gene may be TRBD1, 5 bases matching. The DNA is TGTGCCAGCAGCCAGGGAAATCCGTACGAGCAGTACTTC. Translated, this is CASSQGNPYEQYF.